The clone carrying this T cell receptor beta chain was seen a few times. Here immunoSEQ multiplex PCR was the method, and the copy in TCRdb shows in-frame clones only, minus some. The data show 25,000 to 35,000 clones, none appearing only once, with approximately 4.3% held by the ten largest. CDR3 size: 15 residues. The V gene's germline CDR1 is SGHRS and CDR2 YFSETQ. V lost 0 bases to trimming and J lost 2 bases, with 11 bases between them. Peripheral blood was collected from the related graft donor on the marrow donation day. These data originate in a study of T cells after posttransplantation cyclophosphamide.

Sequencing was performed on PBMCs. The clonotype originates from a woman younger than 45 in good health and a related stem cell transplant donor. J is TRBJ2-5 and V is TRBV5-1; D gene uncertain. CDR3 in amino acids: CASSLGAGRQETQYF. The CDR3 DNA reads as TGCGCCAGCAGCTTGGGGGCAGGTCGTCAAGAGACCCAGTACTTC.